This T cell receptor (beta chain) came from a study of blood T cell repertoires in COVID-19 (dated by TCRdb to between 2020 and 2021). Context from the whole study: Samples covering the acute and convalescent phases of COVID-19 were provided by collaborators in the United States, Italy and Spain. The dataset comprised deeply sampled blood TCRbeta repertoires from subjects exposed to, actively infected with, or recovered from COVID-19. A de-identified subject ID, COVID-19 status, age in years and sex were almost always included in the sample metadata. The samples were drawn from two sources: the first 160 participants of the ongoing ImmuneRACE study, and 1,000 to 1,500 subjects contributed by 6 global collaborators. The repertoires were released in a freely available public database meant as a resource for research on the immune response to SARS-CoV-2. HLA class I and class II types, where available, came from metadata supplied by the sample provider rather than from assay-based typing. The prospective study material was composed of cDNA or gDNA derived from T cells, B-cell-depleted T cells, or PBMCs. Overall study results and their limits: Clinical and demographic metadata were provided uncurated, with the amount varying by source and participant.

Inclusive of the bounding cysteine and phenylalanine, the CDR3 is 14 residues long. Only the CDR3 portion is preserved as DNA: 42 bases, with reading frame beginning at the first base. V ends up 8 bases short and J 1 base short, with an unmatched junction base count of 7. The germline V gene (reference sequence) yields LNHDA for CDR1 and SQIVND for CDR2. Whole blood was collected in K2EDTA tubes by collaborating institutions according to the institutions' own protocols. Collaborator samples were shipped for TCRbeta analysis as frozen whole blood, isolated PBMCs, or DNA extracted from either sample type. As for this clone: Its antigen has not been determined. No much larger clone exists at a distance of one base, and base qualities are not known.

The immunoSEQ Assay, a bias-controlled multiplex PCR, was used to amplify TCRbeta CDR3 regions from genomic DNA. Processing in the source paper ran as follows. The number of nucleated cells in each sample was estimated by amplification of reference gene primers within the assay. To quantify the absolute abundance of each unique TCRbeta CDR3 rearrangement, sequence reads were collapsed and filtered. For each sample, productive Simpson clonality was calculated as the square root of Simpson's diversity index over productive rearrangements. TCRdb mirrors the immuneACCESS table, restricted to in-frame sequences. Some clones are absent from its copies; in checked studies, under half trace to an unresolved V gene, and the reason for the others is unknown. V, J and clone size are taken as reported in that table, and D and trimming were inferred from the DNA itself. The sample includes around 200,000 clones, with around 87% observed a single time. The ten largest clones take up approximately 4% of the sample.

Here the chain combines TRBV19 and TRBJ2-7, with 8 junctional bases fitting TRBD1. The receptor was derived from a man younger than 30 with active or convalescent COVID-19. The sequencing sample was made of peripheral blood. The CDR3 reads as follows: CASSPGGWSYEQYF. The DNA is TGTGCCAGTTCTCCAGGGGGCTGGTCCTACGAGCAGTACTTC.